This TCR beta chain was sequenced in a study of cytomegalovirus exposure and HLA in healthy donors. In the PCR, 60 Vbeta and 13 Jbeta primers were used. Using immunoSEQ multiplex PCR, the repertoire was profiled, and TCRdb retains in-frame clones only, with some absent. The sample has around 140,000 clones, approximately 82% seen once. The donors comprised healthy bone marrow donors. The CDR3 covers 16 residues. Trimming took off 2 bases at V and 2 bases at J, with 11 bases between the two ends. Germline V gene sequence: CDR1 SGHRS, CDR2 YFSETQ. There are a few counts of this clone. Sequences were obtained from PBMCs. The receptor was isolated from a man aged 35 to 55 in good health and CMV-seronegative. The V call is TRBV5-1, the J call TRBJ2-6; weak D call: TRBD2 (5 bases). The CDR3 reads CASSLLSGTGANVLTF. CDR3 bases: TGCGCCAGCAGCTTATTATCGGGGACTGGGGCCAACGTCCTGACTTTC. Looking up the rest from reference TRBV5-1 and TRBJ2-6 gives the full variable domain: KAGVTQTPRYLIKTRGQQVTLSCSPISGHRSVSWYQQTPGQGLQFLFEYFSETQRNKGNFPGRFSGRQFSNSRSEMNVSTLELGDSALYLCASSLLSGTGANVLTFGAGSRLTVL.